A selection of T cell receptor beta chains follows, all from one sample in a study of blood T cell repertoires in COVID-19. Sequencing used immunoSEQ multiplex PCR; TCRdb keeps in-frame clones, though not all of them. Found here are roughly 150,000 clones, under 90% of them singletons; the top ten hold about 1.5%. The sample consisted of PBMCs or T cells enriched from blood (not recorded which). The receptors come from a woman under 30 who had been exposed to COVID-19. Each CDR3 is given with its conserved first and last residue. Each record gives: J gene, V gene, CDR3 protein.

>TRBJ2-1|TRBV7-9
CASSLGTSGRAFYEQFF
>TRBJ1-6|TRBV19
CASSLTTGWVLSPLHF
>TRBJ2-3|TRBV28
CASSSPTGTAAQYF
>TRBJ2-1|TRBV19
CASSMGQGAYNEQFF
>TRBJ1-5|TRBV19
CASSFGTLSDQPQHF
>TRBJ1-2|TRBV14
CASSQELPGPSGYGYTF
>TRBJ2-7|TRBV15
CATSSADSTLWYEQYF
>TRBJ2-5|TRBV5-1
CASSPGLGGETQYF
>TRBJ1-2|TRBV3-1/TRBV3-2
CASSPHLGDSSLLNYGYTF
>TRBJ1-5|TRBV28
CASSLPSGGNQPQHF
>TRBJ2-1|TRBV6-4
CASSNRGNEQFF
>TRBJ2-3|TRBV29-1
CSVRGTGGTDTQYF
>TRBJ2-6|TRBV7-9
CASSQTTGVGANVLTF
>TRBJ2-1|TRBV7-9
CASSLETGGPYNEQFF
>TRBJ2-1|TRBV30
CAWSVQKTYNEQFF
>TRBJ2-7|TRBV7-6
CASSREGLALYEQYF
>TRBJ1-4|TRBV5-3
CARSLGAGNEKLFF
>TRBJ1-5|TRBV28
CASYPAIPNQPQHF
>TRBJ2-3|TRBV27
CASSLSRGLAGVGTDTQYF
>TRBJ2-5|TRBV11-1
CASSPRTSGYQETQYF
>TRBJ2-5|TRBV18
CASSPPGGMETQYF
>TRBJ1-4|TRBV28
CASSSGGVTNEKLFF
>TRBJ1-5|TRBV7-9
CASSLQANQPQHF
>TRBJ2-7|TRBV19
CASSRDWSSYEQYF
>TRBJ1-2|TRBV19
CASSTRTGGTLDYGYTF
>TRBJ1-1|TRBV19
CASSIYDRGTEAFF
>TRBJ1-6|TRBV3-1/TRBV3-2
CASSQGGGHNSPLHF
>TRBJ2-7|TRBV14
CASSQELGTGEEQYF
>TRBJ2-1|TRBV4-3
CASSQLNIRYNEQFF
>TRBJ2-1|TRBV5-1
CASRKVAGGPNEQFF
>TRBJ2-5|TRBV29-1
CSVGGRGETQYF
>TRBJ1-6|TRBV9
CASSVGGTAPYSPLHF
>TRBJ2-7|TRBV27
CASSLRVEGGGLYF
>TRBJ1-2|TRBV5-1
CASSYWDTSTPSTEYGYTF
>TRBJ1-2|TRBV5-6
CASSSGTGGYGYTF
>TRBJ2-1|TRBV2
CASSGLAGGNEQFF
>TRBJ1-1|TRBV7-9
CASSLYIGTEYTEAFF
>TRBJ1-1|TRBV5-6
CASSFRGSNTEAFF
>TRBJ1-2|TRBV7-9
CASRRQGNYGYTF
>TRBJ1-4|TRBV7-9
CASSFDRGNEKLFF